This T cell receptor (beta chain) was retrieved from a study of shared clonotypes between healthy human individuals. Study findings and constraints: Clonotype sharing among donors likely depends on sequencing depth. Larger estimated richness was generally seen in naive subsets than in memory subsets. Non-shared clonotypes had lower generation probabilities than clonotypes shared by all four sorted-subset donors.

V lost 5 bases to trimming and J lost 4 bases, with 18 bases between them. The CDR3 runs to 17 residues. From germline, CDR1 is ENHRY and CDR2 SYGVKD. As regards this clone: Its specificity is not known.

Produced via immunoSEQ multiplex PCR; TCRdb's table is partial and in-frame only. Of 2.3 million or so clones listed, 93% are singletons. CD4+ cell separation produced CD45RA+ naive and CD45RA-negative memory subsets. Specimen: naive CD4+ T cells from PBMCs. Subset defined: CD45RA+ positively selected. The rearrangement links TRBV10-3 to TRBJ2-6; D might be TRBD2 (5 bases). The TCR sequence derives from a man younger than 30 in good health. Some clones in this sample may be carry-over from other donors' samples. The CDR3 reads CAISFGRGGTGANVLTF. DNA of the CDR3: TGTGCCATCAGTTTTGGACGAGGAGGAACCGGGGCCAACGTCCTGACTTTC.